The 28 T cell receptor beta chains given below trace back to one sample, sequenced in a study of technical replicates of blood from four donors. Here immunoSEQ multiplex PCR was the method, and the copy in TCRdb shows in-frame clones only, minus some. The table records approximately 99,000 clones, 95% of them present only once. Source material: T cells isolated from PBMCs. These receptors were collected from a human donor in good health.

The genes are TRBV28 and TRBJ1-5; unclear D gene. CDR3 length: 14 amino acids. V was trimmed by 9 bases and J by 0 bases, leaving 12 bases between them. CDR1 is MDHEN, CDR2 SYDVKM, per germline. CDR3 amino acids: CASMGLSSNQPQHF. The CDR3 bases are TGTGCCAGTATGGGCCTCTCTAGCAATCAGCCCCAGCATTTT. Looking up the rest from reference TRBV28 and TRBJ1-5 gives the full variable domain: DVKVTQSSRYLVKRTGEKVFLECVQDMDHENMFWYRQDPGLGLRLIYFSYDVKMKEKGDIPEGYSVSREKKERFSLILESASTNQTSMYLCASMGLSSNQPQHFGDGTRLSIL.

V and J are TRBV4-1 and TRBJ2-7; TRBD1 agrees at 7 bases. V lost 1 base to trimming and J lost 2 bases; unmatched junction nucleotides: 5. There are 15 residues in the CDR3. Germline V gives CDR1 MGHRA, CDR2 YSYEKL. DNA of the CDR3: TGCGCCAGCAGCCAAGGCCCGGGGACAGCCTACGAGCAGTACTTC. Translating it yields CASSQGPGTAYEQYF.

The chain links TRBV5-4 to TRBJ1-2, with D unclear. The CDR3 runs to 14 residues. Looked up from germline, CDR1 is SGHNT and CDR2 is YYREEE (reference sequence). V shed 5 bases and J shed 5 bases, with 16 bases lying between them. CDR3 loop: CASRVGGKKYGYTF. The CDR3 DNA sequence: TGTGCCAGCAGAGTGGGAGGGAAAAAGTATGGCTACACCTTC. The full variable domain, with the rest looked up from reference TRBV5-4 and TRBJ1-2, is ETGVTQSPTHLIKTRGQQVTLRCSSQSGHNTVSWYQQALGQGPQFIFQYYREEENGRGNFPPRFSGLQFPNYSSELNVNALELDDSALYLCASRVGGKKYGYTFGSGTRLTVV.

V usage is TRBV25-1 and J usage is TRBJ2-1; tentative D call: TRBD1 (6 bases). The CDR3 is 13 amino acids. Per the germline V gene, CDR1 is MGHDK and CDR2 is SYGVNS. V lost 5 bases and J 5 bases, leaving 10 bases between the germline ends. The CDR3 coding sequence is TGTGCCAGCAGTTGGACAGTCAACAATGAGCAGTTCTTC. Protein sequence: CASSWTVNNEQFF.

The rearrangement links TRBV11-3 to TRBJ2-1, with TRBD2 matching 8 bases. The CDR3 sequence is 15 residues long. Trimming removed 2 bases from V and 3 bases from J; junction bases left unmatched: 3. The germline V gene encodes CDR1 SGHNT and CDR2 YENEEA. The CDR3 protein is CASSLNSGVYNEQFF. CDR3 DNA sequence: TGTGCCAGCAGCTTAAATAGCGGGGTCTACAATGAGCAGTTCTTC.

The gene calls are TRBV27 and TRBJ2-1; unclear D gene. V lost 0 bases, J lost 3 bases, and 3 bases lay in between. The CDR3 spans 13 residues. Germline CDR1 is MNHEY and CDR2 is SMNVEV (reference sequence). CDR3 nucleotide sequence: TGTGCCAGCAGTTTATCCTTCTACAATGAGCAGTTCTTC. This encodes CASSLSFYNEQFF.

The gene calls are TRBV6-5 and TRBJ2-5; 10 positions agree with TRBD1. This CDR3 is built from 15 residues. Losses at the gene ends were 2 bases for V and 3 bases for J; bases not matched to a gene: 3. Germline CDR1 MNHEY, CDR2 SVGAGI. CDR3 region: CASSYLGQGKETQYF. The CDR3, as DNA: TGTGCCAGCAGTTACCTGGGACAGGGGAAAGAGACCCAGTACTTC.

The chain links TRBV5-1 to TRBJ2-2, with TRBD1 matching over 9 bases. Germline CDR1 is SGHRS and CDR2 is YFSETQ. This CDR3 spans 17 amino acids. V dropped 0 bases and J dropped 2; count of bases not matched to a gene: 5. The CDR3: CASSLGPQGANTGELFF. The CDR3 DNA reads TGCGCCAGCAGCTTGGGACCACAGGGGGCTAACACCGGGGAGCTGTTTTTT.

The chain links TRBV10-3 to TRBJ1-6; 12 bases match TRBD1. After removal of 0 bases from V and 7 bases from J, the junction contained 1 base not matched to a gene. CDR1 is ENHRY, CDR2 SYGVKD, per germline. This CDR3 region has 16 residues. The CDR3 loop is CAISESGTGGNSPLHF. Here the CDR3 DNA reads TGTGCCATCAGTGAGTCGGGGACAGGGGGCAATTCACCCCTCCACTTT.

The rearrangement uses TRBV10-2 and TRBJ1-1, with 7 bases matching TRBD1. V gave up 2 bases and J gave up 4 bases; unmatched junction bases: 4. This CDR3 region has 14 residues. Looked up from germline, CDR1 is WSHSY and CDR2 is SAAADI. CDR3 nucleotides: TGCGCCAGCAGTGAGGTCAACAGGGGCACTGAAGCTTTCTTT. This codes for CASSEVNRGTEAFF.

The CDR3 bases are TGTGCCAGCACAGGGCAGCCTAATGAAAAACTGTTTTTT. This translates into CASTGQPNEKLFF. The gene calls are TRBV27 and TRBJ1-4; TRBD1 might be the D (5 bases). The CDR3 totals 13 residues. Looked up from germline, CDR1 is MNHEY and CDR2 is SMNVEV (reference sequence). The V gene lost 7 bases and the J gene lost 3 bases, with 9 bases spanning the gap.

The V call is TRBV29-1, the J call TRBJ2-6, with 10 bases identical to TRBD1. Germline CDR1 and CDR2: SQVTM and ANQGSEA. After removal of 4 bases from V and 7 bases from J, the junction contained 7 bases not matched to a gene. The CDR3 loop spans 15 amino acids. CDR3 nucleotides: TGCAGCGTTGCGGACAGGGGGATCCATGCCAACGTCCTGACTTTC. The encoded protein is CSVADRGIHANVLTF.

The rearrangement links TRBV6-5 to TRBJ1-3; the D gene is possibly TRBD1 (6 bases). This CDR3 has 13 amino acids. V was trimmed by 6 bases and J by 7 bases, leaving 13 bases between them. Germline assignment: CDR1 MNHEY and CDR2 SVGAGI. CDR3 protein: CASRRGGSNTIYF. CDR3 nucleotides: TGTGCCAGCAGGAGGGGGGGATCCAACACCATATATTTT.

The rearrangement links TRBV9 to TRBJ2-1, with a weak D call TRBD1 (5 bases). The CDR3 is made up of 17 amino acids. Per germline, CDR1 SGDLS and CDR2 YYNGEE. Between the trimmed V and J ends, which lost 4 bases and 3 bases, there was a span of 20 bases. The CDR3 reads CASSPLMVGRHYNEQFF. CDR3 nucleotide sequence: TGTGCCAGCAGCCCCCTGATGGTGGGGCGGCACTACAATGAGCAGTTCTTC.

The CDR3 reads CASSLGGPPGLAREQYF. CDR3 in DNA: TGTGCCAGCAGCTTAGGGGGGCCCCCGGGACTAGCCCGCGAGCAGTACTTC. The chain combines TRBV7-2 with TRBJ2-7; 9 bases map to TRBD2. Unmatched junction bases numbered 13, after V lost 1 base and J lost 6 bases. This CDR3 has 17 amino acids. Germline V lookup: CDR1 SGHTA, CDR2 FQGNSA.

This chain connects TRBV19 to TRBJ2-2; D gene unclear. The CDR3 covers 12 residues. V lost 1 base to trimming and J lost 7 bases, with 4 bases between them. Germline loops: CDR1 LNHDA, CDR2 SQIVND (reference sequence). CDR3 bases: TGTGCCAGTAGTATAGTCGGCGGGGAGCTGTTTTTT. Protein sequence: CASSIVGGELFF.

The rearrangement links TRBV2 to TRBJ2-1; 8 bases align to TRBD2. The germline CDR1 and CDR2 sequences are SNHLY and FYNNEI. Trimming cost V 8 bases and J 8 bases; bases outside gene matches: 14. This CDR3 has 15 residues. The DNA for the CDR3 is TGTGCCAGCCATTCCCTGCGGGGGGCCTATGATGAGCAGTTCTTC. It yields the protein CASHSLRGAYDEQFF.

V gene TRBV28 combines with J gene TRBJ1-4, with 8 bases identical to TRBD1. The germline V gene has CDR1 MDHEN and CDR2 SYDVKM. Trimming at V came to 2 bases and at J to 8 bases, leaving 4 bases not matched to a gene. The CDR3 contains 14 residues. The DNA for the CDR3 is TGTGCCAGCAGTTTAGCAGGGGGCCGGGAAAAACTGTTTTTT. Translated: CASSLAGGREKLFF.

CDR3 DNA sequence: TGTGCCAGCAGCCAAAGAACAGGGGACCTTAGCTTCAACTATGGCTACACCTTC. It is translated as CASSQRTGDLSFNYGYTF. The chain has TRBV14 and TRBJ1-2; the match to TRBD1 covers 7 bases. V was clipped by 2 bases and J by 2 bases; unmatched bases: 14. Germline V gene lookup returns CDR1 SGHDN and CDR2 FVKESK. This CDR3 spans 18 amino acids.

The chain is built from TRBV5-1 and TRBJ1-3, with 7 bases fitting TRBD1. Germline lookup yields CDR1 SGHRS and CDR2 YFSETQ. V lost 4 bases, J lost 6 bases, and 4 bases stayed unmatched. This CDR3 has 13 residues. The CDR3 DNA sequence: TGCGCCAGCAGCGACAGGGAGACAAACACCATATATTTT. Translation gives CASSDRETNTIYF.

CDR3 residues: CATSRGAGTDAEAFF. The CDR3 nucleotides read TGTGCCACCAGCAGAGGCGCCGGGACAGACGCTGAAGCTTTCTTT. This rearrangement joins TRBV15 to TRBJ1-1; 7 positions match TRBD1. The V gene's germline CDR1 is LNHNV and CDR2 YYDKDF (reference sequence). The CDR3 sequence is 15 residues long. With 1 base clipped from V and 6 bases from J, the junction kept 8 bases outside the gene matches.

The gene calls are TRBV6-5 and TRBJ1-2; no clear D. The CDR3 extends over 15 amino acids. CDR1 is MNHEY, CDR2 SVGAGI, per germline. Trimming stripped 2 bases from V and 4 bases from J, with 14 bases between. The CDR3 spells CASSYLGSNRYGYTF. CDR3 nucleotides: TGTGCCAGCAGTTACCTGGGCAGTAATCGCTATGGCTACACCTTC.

CDR3 nucleotide sequence: TGCAGCGTTGAAGATCTTCAGGGTTTTTCGTCCGAGCAGTACTTC. Translation gives CSVEDLQGFSSEQYF. The chain employs TRBV29-1 and TRBJ2-7; D is possibly TRBD1 (5 bases). Germline CDR1 SQVTM, CDR2 ANQGSEA. The CDR3 extends over 15 amino acids. Deletions cut 0 bases from V and 6 bases from J, with 18 bases between.

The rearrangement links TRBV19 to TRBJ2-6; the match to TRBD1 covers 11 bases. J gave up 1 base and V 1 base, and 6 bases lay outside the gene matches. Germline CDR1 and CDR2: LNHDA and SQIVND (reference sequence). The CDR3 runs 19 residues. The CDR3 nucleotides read TGTGCCAGTAGTATAGGACGGACAGGGGGCCGTTCTGGGGCCAACGTCCTGACTTTC. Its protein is CASSIGRTGGRSGANVLTF.

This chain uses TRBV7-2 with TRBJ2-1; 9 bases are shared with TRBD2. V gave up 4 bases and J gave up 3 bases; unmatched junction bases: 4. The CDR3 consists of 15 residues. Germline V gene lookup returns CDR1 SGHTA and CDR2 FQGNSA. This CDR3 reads CASSSRGGFYNEQFF. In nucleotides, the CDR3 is TGTGCCAGCAGCTCGCGGGGGGGCTTCTACAATGAGCAGTTCTTC.

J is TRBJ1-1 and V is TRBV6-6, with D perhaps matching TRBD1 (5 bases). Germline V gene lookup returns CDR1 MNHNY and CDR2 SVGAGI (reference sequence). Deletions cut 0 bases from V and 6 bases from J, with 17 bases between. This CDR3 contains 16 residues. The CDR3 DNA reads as TGTGCCAGCAGTTACTCGAGTCTAGGGGCCCGACCTGAAGCTTTCTTT. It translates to CASSYSSLGARPEAFF.

The CDR3 DNA sequence: TGTGCCAGTAGTATACGGGGGTATTACGAGCAGTACTTC. This gives the protein CASSIRGYYEQYF. This sequence joins TRBV19 and TRBJ2-7, with D possibly being TRBD2 (6 bases). V was shortened by 2 bases and J by 4 bases, with 9 bases between the two germline ends. This CDR3 contains 13 residues. CDR1 and CDR2 from the germline V gene are LNHDA and SQIVND (reference sequence).

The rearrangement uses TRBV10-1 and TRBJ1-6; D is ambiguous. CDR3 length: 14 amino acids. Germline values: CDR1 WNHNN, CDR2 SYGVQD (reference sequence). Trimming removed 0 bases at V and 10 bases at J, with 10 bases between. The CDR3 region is CASSESQKSSPLHF. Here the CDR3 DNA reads TGCGCCAGCAGTGAGTCGCAGAAATCCTCACCCCTCCACTTT.